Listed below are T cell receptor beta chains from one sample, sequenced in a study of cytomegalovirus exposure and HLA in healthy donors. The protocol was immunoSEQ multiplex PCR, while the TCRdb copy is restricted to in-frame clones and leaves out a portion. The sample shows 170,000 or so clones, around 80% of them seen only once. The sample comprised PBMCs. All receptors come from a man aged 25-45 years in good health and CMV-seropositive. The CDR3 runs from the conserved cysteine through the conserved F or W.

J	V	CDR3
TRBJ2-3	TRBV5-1	CASSLTVKTSTDTQYF
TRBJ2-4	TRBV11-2	CASSQDRLAKNIQYF
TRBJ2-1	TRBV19	CASSSELAAYNEQFF
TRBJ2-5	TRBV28	CASSDPQTAQETQYF
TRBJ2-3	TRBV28	CASSSGLAGDTLGSSTDTQYF
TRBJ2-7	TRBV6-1	CASTARGRGLKEQYF
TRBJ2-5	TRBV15	CATSRDQSGRGETQYF
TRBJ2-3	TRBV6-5	CASKRTAVDTQYF
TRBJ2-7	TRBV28	CASRYRGRRSYEQYF
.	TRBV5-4	CASSPQGDEQYF
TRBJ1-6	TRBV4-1	CASSQPGGLRGQLHF
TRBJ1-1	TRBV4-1	CASSQVGDRAKAFF
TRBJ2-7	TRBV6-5	CASTLGTGGKQYF
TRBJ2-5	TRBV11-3	CASSSRTGGFGTQYF
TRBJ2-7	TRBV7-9	CASSRPRDRAPYEQYF
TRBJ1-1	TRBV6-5	CASSYRVRTEAFF
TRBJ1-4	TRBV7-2	CASSLSPNEKLFF
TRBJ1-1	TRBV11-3	CASSHTGLMNTEAFF
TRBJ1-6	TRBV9	CASSAGLSNSPLHF
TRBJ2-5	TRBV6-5	CASSYSRTGGETQYF
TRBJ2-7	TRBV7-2	CASSLAGGVSYEQYF
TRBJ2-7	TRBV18	CASSPPLTGPYEQYF
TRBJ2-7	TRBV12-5	CASGLQGSWEQYF
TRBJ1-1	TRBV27	CASKNSGGTEAFF
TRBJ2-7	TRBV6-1	CASSPSGRAGEQYF
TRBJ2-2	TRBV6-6	CASSYAAIGELFF
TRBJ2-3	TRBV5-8	CASSLVGQVTDTQYF
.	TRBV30	CAWSALGSGEQYF
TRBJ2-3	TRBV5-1	CASRGLGDRAPDTQYF
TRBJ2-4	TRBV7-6	CASSSQDRSIQYF
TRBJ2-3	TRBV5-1	CASSWAGTSGTDTQYF
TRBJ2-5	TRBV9	CASSQGGRGGETQYF
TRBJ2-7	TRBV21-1	CASSTGGRGGTYEQYF
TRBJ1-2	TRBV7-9	CLVSDQRYYGYTF
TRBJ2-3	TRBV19	CASIPRGGRTDTQYF
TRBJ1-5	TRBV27	CASSSDDRGLNQPQHF
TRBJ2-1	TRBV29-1	CSALPTWREGPSDEQFF
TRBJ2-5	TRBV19	CASSTGQGVWETQYF
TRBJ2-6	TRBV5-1	CASSRTLGEDSGANVLTF
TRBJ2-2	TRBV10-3	CAINGGAMNTGELFF